Listed below are T cell receptor beta chains from one sample, sequenced in a study of tumor-infiltrating lymphocytes in localized non-small cell lung cancer. The method was immunoSEQ multiplex PCR; TCRdb's version includes in-frame clones alone and lacks a portion of them. The sample lists 15,000 to 20,000 clones; about 84% were seen once. Sequenced: uninvolved lung tissue not adjacent to the tumor. The receptors were sampled from a human donor with non-small cell lung cancer. CDR3s include the opening cysteine and the closing phenylalanine or tryptophan. A D gene is named only where the DNA matches it firmly. Only part of the rows carry a size: once, few, many, or a class if the clone is expanded.

TRBV5-6	-	-	12	TRBJ2-7	CASARGDSREYF	TGTGCCAGCGCTCGGGGAGATTCTAGGGAGTACTTC
TRBV5-6	-	-	14	TRBJ1-1	CASSLGWIRTEAFF	TGTGCCAGCAGCTTAGGGTGGATAAGGACTGAAGCTTTCTTT
TRBV5-8	TRBD1	-	15	TRBJ2-5	CASSSRGRNQETQYF	TGTGCCAGCAGCTCGAGGGGGCGGAACCAAGAGACCCAGTACTTC
TRBV2	-	-	14	TRBJ2-7	CASSEAGQGGEQYF	TGTGCCAGCAGTGAAGCCGGGCAGGGGGGCGAGCAGTACTTC
TRBV19	-	-	14	TRBJ1-1	CASSPQGMNTEAFF	TGTGCCAGTAGTCCGCAGGGTATGAACACTGAAGCTTTCTTT
TRBV29-1	TRBD1	-	12	TRBJ1-1	CSVGQGVAEAFF	TGCAGCGTGGGACAGGGTGTAGCTGAAGCTTTCTTT
TRBV12-5	-	-	14	TRBJ2-2	CASVPQTGTGELFF	TGTGCTAGTGTCCCCCAGACGGGCACCGGGGAGCTGTTTTTT
TRBV30	-	-	12	TRBJ1-1	CAWSVRNTEAFF	TGTGCCTGGAGTGTACGGAACACTGAAGCTTTCTTT
TRBV5-4	TRBD2	once	16	TRBJ2-3	CASSFQRGGTTDTQYF	TGTGCCAGCAGCTTCCAGCGGGGGGGGACCACAGATACGCAGTATTTT
TRBV19	-	-	13	TRBJ1-2	CASSQSRVYGYTF	TGTGCCAGTAGCCAATCCAGGGTTTATGGCTACACCTTC
TRBV4-1	-	-	11	TRBJ1-1	CAVGGVTEAFF	TGCGCCGTAGGAGGGGTCACTGAAGCTTTCTTT
TRBV11-1	TRBD2	-	15	TRBJ2-7	CASSLLAGRAYEQYF	TGTGCCAGCAGCTTATTAGCGGGCAGAGCCTACGAGCAGTACTTC
TRBV30	-	-	13	TRBJ2-1	CAWSEGRGNEQFF	TGTGCCTGGAGTGAGGGTAGAGGTAATGAGCAGTTCTTC
TRBV14	TRBD1	-	16	TRBJ1-3	CASSPPGQRSGNTIYF	TGTGCCAGCAGCCCACCGGGACAGAGATCTGGAAACACCATATATTTT
TRBV28	-	-	12	TRBJ2-5	CASSSIEETQYF	TGTGCCAGCAGTTCCATAGAAGAGACCCAGTACTTC
TRBV7-2	TRBD2	-	16	TRBJ2-1	CASSLASAGGYNEQFF	TGTGCCAGCAGCTTAGCATCAGCGGGGGGCTACAATGAGCAGTTCTTC
TRBV19	TRBD1	-	13	TRBJ2-7	CASSMGQGYEQYF	TGTGCCAGTAGTATGGGACAGGGCTACGAGCAGTACTTC
TRBV5-1	-	few	14	TRBJ1-1	CASSSGVLGTEAFF	TGCGCCAGCAGCTCGGGAGTCCTAGGCACTGAAGCTTTCTTT
TRBV6-6	TRBD1	-	15	TRBJ2-2	CASTFDRGKTGELFF	TGTGCCAGCACGTTCGACAGGGGCAAAACCGGGGAGCTGTTTTTT
TRBV29-1	TRBD1	-	13	TRBJ1-1	CSVETGGITEAFF	TGCAGCGTGGAAACAGGGGGCATTACTGAAGCTTTCTTT
TRBV10-2	-	-	16	TRBJ2-6	CASSGPGRSGANVLTF	TGCGCCAGCAGTGGGCCCGGGAGAAGTGGGGCCAACGTCCTGACTTTC
TRBV5-1	-	-	17	TRBJ2-7	CASSLEGLSWLGGEQYF	TGCGCCAGCAGCTTGGAAGGGTTAAGTTGGCTTGGAGGCGAGCAGTACTTC
TRBV10-3	-	few	15	TRBJ2-2	CAIGNSQLNTGELFF	TGTGCCATCGGTAATTCTCAGCTCAACACCGGGGAGCTGTTTTTT
TRBV30	-	-	17	TRBJ2-6	CAWSFGIASSGANVLTF	TGTGCCTGGAGTTTTGGCATTGCGAGCTCTGGGGCCAACGTCCTGACTTTC